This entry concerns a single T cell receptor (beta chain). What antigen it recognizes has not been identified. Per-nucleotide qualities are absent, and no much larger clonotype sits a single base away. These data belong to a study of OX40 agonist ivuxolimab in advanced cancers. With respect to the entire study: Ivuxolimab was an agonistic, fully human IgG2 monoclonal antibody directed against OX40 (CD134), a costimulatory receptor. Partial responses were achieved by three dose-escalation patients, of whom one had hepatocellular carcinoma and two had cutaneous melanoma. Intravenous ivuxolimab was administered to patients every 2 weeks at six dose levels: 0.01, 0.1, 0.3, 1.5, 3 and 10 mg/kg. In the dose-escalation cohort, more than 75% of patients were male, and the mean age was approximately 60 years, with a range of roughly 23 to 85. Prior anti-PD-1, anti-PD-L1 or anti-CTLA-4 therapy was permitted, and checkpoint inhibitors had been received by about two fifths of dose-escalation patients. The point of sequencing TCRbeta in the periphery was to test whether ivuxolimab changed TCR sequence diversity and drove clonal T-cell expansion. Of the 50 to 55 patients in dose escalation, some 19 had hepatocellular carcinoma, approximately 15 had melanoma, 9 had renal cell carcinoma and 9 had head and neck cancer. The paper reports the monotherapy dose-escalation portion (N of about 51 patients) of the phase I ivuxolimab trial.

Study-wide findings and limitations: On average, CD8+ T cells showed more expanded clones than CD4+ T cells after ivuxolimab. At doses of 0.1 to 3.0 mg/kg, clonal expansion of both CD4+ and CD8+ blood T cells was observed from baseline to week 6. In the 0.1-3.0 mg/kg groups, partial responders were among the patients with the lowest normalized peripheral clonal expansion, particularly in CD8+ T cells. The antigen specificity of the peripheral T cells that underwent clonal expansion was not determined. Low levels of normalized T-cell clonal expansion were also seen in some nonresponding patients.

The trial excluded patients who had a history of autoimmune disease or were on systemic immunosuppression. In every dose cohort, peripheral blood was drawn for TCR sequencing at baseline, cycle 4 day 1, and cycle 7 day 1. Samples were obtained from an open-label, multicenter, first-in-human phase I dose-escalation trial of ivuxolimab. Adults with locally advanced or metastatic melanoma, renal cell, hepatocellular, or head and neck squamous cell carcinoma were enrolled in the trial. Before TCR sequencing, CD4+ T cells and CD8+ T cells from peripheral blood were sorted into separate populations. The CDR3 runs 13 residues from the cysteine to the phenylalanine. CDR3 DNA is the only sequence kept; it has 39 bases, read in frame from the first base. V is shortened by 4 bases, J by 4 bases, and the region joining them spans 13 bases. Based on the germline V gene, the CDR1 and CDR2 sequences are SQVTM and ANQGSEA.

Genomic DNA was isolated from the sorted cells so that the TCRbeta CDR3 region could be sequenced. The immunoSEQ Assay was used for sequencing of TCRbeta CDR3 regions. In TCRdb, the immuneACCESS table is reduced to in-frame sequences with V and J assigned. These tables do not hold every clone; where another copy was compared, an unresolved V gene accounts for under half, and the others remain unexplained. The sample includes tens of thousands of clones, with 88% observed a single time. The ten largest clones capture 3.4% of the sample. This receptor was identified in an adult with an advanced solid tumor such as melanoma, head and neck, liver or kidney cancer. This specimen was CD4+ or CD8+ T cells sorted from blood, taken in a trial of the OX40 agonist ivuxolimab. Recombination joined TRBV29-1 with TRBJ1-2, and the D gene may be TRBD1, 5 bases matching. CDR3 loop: CSVGDPASYGYTF. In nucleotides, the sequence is TGCAGCGTTGGGGACCCGGCAAGCTATGGCTACACCTTC. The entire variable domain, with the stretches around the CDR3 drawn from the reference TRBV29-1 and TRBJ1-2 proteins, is SAVISQKPSRDICQRGTSLTIQCQVDSQVTMMFWYRQQPGQSLTLIATANQGSEATYESGFVIDKFPISRPNLTFSTLTVSNMSPEDSSIYLCSVGDPASYGYTFGSGTRLTVV.